This T cell receptor beta chain was identified during a study of CD8+CD57+ T cells in acquired aplastic anemia. In the study overall: Mean read depth for CD4+ cells from healthy donors was approximately 10 million.

According to the study, genomic DNA was the template for TCR beta VDJ and CDR3 profiling. TCRdb processed the reads anew with MiXCR; each CDR3 protein has one entry. The sample lists hundreds of thousands of distinct CDR3 sequences; 65% to 75% were seen once. V lost 5 bases and J 15 bases, leaving 23 bases between the germline ends. Germline-derived CDR1 and CDR2 are SEHNR and FQNEAQ (reference sequence). The CDR3 is 14 amino acids. The specimen was sorted CD4+, CD8+, or CD8+CD57+ T cells (not recorded which) from PBMCs. This sequence was found in a human donor in good health, serving as a control. The chain joins TRBV7-9 to TRBJ1-5; D might be TRBD1 (5 bases). The CDR3 bases are TGTGCCAGCAGCCCCGTAAGTGGGACTATGGCTACGCATTTT. It yields the protein CASSPVSGTMATHF. The full variable domain, its missing parts supplied by reference TRBV7-9 and TRBJ1-5, is DTGVSQNPRHKITKRGQNVTFRCDPISEHNRLYWYRQTLGQGPEFLTYFQNEAQLEKSRLLSDRFSAERPKGSFSTLEIQRTEQGDSAMYLCASSPVSGTMATHFGDGTRLSIL.